In this sample, the clone carrying this TCR beta chain is medium-sized. Its antigen is unidentified. J lost 5 bases, V lost 4 bases, and 8 bases had no gene match. The germline V gene encodes CDR1 SGDLS and CDR2 YYNGEE. The length of the CDR3 is 15 residues. A TCRbeta library incorporating unique molecular identifiers was prepared. TCRdb passed the PCR reads through MiXCR, listing each CDR3 protein once. This sample has around 31,000 distinct CDR3 sequences, with 6.4% found just once. The data derive from a study of T-cell reconstitution after alpha-beta-depleted transplantation in children. Notes on the study in general: Recipient T cells and thymic progenitors that survived were the source of the high TCRbeta diversity seen at day 60 in some patients. Several hundred expanded graft clones reportedly were the source of alpha-beta T cells about two months after transplant. A year post-transplant, T-cell counts and diversity derived mostly from newly produced T cells.

The genes are TRBV9 and TRBJ2-5; 10 bases agree with TRBD1. This sequence was found in a child younger than two who had a stem cell transplant for acute myeloid leukemia, so the T cells may come from the graft donor. Sequenced here: peripheral blood, sampled 60 days after TCRalphabeta/CD19-depleted stem cell transplant. CDR3 bases: TGTGCCAGCAGCCCCAGACAGGGGGCAGTCGAGACCCAGTACTTC. Encoded protein: CASSPRQGAVETQYF.